Listed below are T cell receptor beta chains from one sample, sequenced in a study of STAT3 mutations in large granular lymphocyte leukemia. The repertoire was sequenced with immunoSEQ multiplex PCR; TCRdb's copy has only in-frame clones and lacks some. The sample lists about 4,200 clones, approximately 71% occurring once. Material: peripheral blood mononuclear cells. These receptor sequences come from a man aged 60 to 69 with T-cell large granular lymphocyte leukemia. Some clones in this sample may be carry-over from other donors' samples. Each CDR3 is given with its conserved first and last residue. Fields, in order: V gene, J gene, D gene, clone size, CDR3 length, CDR3 protein, CDR3 DNA. A D gene is named only where the DNA matches it firmly. The size of a clone is reported for some rows only, either as once, few or many, or as a class for expanded clones.

TRBV30	TRBJ1-1	-	-	12	CAWSELGVEAFF	TGTGCCTGGAGTGAATTAGGCGTGGAAGCTTTCTTT
TRBV6-1	TRBJ1-4	-	few	15	CASSEITGAPEKLFF	TGTGCCAGCAGTGAAATTACTGGGGCACCAGAAAAACTGTTTTTT
TRBV6-5	TRBJ1-2	-	-	10	CATRKHGYTF	TGTGCCACCAGAAAACATGGCTACACCTTC
TRBV7-9	TRBJ1-2	-	-	13	CASRPGQSYGYTF	TGTGCCAGCAGGCCCGGACAGTCCTATGGCTACACCTTC
TRBV5-4	TRBJ2-1	-	-	16	CASSLAYGGIYNEQFF	TGTGCCAGCAGCTTGGCCTATGGGGGGATCTACAATGAGCAGTTCTTC
TRBV5-4	TRBJ2-1	-	once	12	CASSFEYNEQFF	TGTGCCAGCAGCTTCGAGTACAATGAGCAGTTCTTC
TRBV5-1	TRBJ2-5	-	-	14	CASSLMGGAETQYF	TGCGCCAGCAGCCTGATGGGGGGCGCGGAGACCCAGTACTTC
TRBV7-9	TRBJ2-7	-	-	15	CASSRRDMNSYEQYF	TGTGCCAGCAGCCGCCGGGACATGAACTCCTACGAGCAGTACTTC
TRBV5-4	TRBJ1-5	TRBD1	few	12	CATGTGGKPQHF	TGTGCCACAGGGACAGGGGGCAAGCCCCAGCATTTT
TRBV18	TRBJ2-1	-	-	14	CASSSQSRLNEQFF	TGTGCCAGCTCCTCCCAGTCGCGGTTGAATGAGCAGTTCTTC
TRBV7-9	TRBJ2-1	-	-	14	CASSKVADYNEQFF	TGTGCCAGCAGCAAGGTAGCGGATTACAATGAGCAGTTCTTC
TRBV6-1	TRBJ2-5	-	-	10	CASSNRVQYF	TGTGCCAGCAGTAATAGGGTCCAGTACTTC
TRBV5-1	TRBJ1-4	TRBD1	-	17	CASSLDGTGGSNEKLFF	TGCGCCAGCAGCTTGGATGGGACAGGGGGCTCTAATGAAAAACTGTTTTTT
TRBV12-5	TRBJ2-7	-	-	17	CASGLVGGFPSTYEQYF	TGTGCTAGTGGTTTGGTTGGGGGTTTCCCAAGTACCTACGAGCAGTACTTC
TRBV29-1	TRBJ1-2	TRBD1	-	14	CSVEDGQGAGSYTF	TGCAGCGTTGAAGATGGACAGGGGGCTGGTAGCTACACCTTC
TRBV5-6	TRBJ2-5	TRBD1	once	13	CASSIDRERTQYF	TGTGCCAGCAGCATCGACAGGGAGAGGACCCAGTACTTC
TRBV13	TRBJ2-1	-	-	12	CASSFGVAAQFF	TGTGCCAGCAGCTTTGGGGTAGCGGCGCAGTTCTTC
TRBV7-8	TRBJ2-3	-	once	13	CASSFLRTDTQYF	TGTGCCAGCAGCTTCCTACGCACAGATACGCAGTATTTT
TRBV4-2	TRBJ2-3	-	-	14	CASSLIPLSDTQYF	TGTGCCAGCAGCCTGATCCCACTTTCTGATACGCAGTATTTT
TRBV2	TRBJ2-7	TRBD1	once	15	CASSHTGTALYEQYF	TGTGCCAGCAGTCACACCGGGACAGCACTCTACGAGCAGTACTTC
TRBV5-1	TRBJ2-7	-	few	14	CASSLTDGDYEQYF	TGCGCCAGCAGCTTGACGGACGGTGACTACGAGCAGTACTTC
TRBV5-1	TRBJ2-1	TRBD1	once	15	CASSPGQGANNEQFF	TGCGCCAGCAGCCCGGGACAGGGGGCCAACAATGAGCAGTTCTTC